The clone carrying this T cell receptor beta chain was seen at least ten times. Germline values: CDR1 LGHNA, CDR2 YSLEER. The CDR3 length is 13 residues. The ends were cut back, 3 bases at V and 2 bases at J, with 7 bases in the middle. This entry comes from a study of T cells after yellow fever vaccination. Overall study findings and caveats: Abundant bulk-population clonotypes could contaminate the FACS-sorted repertoires. Weaker overall, the secondary response nonetheless peaked faster (day 5 versus 15). Boosting was followed by the reappearance of most primary-vaccination clones (roughly 95% CD4, around 86% CD8).

Universal primer sites and UMIs were introduced during 5'RACE template-switching synthesis of TCR cDNA. TCRdb independently ran MiXCR on the 5' RACE reads; one entry per CDR3 protein. The sample includes 42,000 or so distinct CDR3 sequences, 6.8% of them seen just once. The rearrangement links TRBV4-3 to TRBJ1-1; D remains unclear. The sequencing here drew on CD8+ T cells not binding an NS4B(214-222) dextramer, sorted from PBMCs, taken 45 days after the yellow fever booster vaccination. This clonotype was obtained from a man under 40 who received the YFV17D yellow fever vaccine. CDR3 sequence: CASSQQSNTEAFF. CDR3 sequence (DNA): TGCGCCAGCAGCCAGCAGAGCAACACTGAAGCTTTCTTT.